These 12 T cell receptor beta chains originate from one sample sequenced in a study of technical replicates of blood from a few donors. Data came from immunoSEQ multiplex PCR; TCRdb stores just in-frame clones and leaves some out. The table shows some 90,000 clones, with around 96% occurring only once. Sequences were obtained from T cells isolated from PBMCs. Every receptor here comes from a human donor in good health.

The chain has TRBV7-9 and TRBJ2-2, with 10 bases lining up with TRBD1. This CDR3 comprises 15 residues. After removal of 6 bases from V and 7 bases from J, the junction contained 8 bases not matched to a gene. From germline, CDR1 is SEHNR and CDR2 FQNEAQ (reference sequence). The CDR3 loop reads CASRAGTGDVGELFF. As DNA, the CDR3 is TGTGCCAGCAGGGCCGGGACAGGGGATGTCGGGGAGCTGTTTTTT.

In DNA, the CDR3 is TGTGCCAGCAGCCAAGGACCACCAGGGCCCGGGGAGCTGTTTTTT. Amino acid sequence: CASSQGPPGPGELFF. V and J are TRBV14 and TRBJ2-2, with a tentative D call TRBD1 (5 bases). Trimming left V 1 base short and J 6 bases short, with 12 bases between. The V gene's germline CDR1 is SGHDN and CDR2 FVKESK. The CDR3 has 15 amino acids.

The chain joins TRBV6-1 to TRBJ1-3, with D possibly TRBD1 on 6 matching bases. CDR1 and CDR2 from the germline V gene are MNHNS and SASEGT. Trimming took 3 bases from V and 4 from J, leaving 16 bases between them. CDR3 length: 16 amino acids. The CDR3 is CASSDLTGLAGNTIYF. DNA of the CDR3: TGTGCCAGCAGTGATCTCACAGGGCTGGCGGGAAACACCATATATTTT.

This clone appeared a single time. This sequence joins TRBV4-3 and TRBJ1-2; 8 nucleotides align to TRBD1. The germline gives CDR1 LGHNA, CDR2 YSLEER. Germline trimming cut 2 bases from V and 8 bases from J; bases unmatched to any gene: 13. The CDR3 is made up of 16 amino acids. The chain's CDR3 is CASSQRTGLELGGYTF. CDR3 DNA sequence: TGCGCCAGCAGCCAAAGGACAGGGCTAGAATTAGGCGGCTACACCTTC.

The chain has TRBV9 and TRBJ2-3; 13 bases are a match to TRBD2. The CDR3 spans 16 residues. Losses at the gene ends were 4 bases for V and 4 bases for J; bases not matched to a gene: 6. CDR1 is SGDLS and CDR2 is YYNGEE in the germline V gene. The CDR3 sequence is CASSLGLAGVSDTQYF. CDR3 nucleotides: TGTGCCAGCAGCCTTGGACTAGCGGGAGTTTCAGATACGCAGTATTTT.

The gene calls are TRBV9 and TRBJ2-1, with a possible D match to TRBD2 (6 bases). The V gene lost 4 bases and the J gene lost 9 bases, with 20 bases spanning the gap. Per the germline V gene, CDR1 is SGDLS and CDR2 is YYNGEE. The CDR3 totals 15 residues. CDR3 bases: TGTGCCAGCAGCACCGGGACTCCTACTTACGGTGAGCAGTTCTTC. Its protein is CASSTGTPTYGEQFF.

The chain links TRBV19 to TRBJ1-2, with 9 bases aligning to TRBD1. J lost 6 bases, V lost 4 bases, and 3 bases had no gene match. The CDR3 length is 13 residues. Germline assignment: CDR1 LNHDA and CDR2 SQIVND (reference sequence). The CDR3 region is CASSRTGENGYTF. The CDR3 region has the DNA TGTGCCAGTAGTAGGACAGGGGAGAATGGCTACACCTTC.

This chain uses TRBV19 with TRBJ2-7; D is perhaps TRBD2 (6 bases). V was cut by 5 bases and J by 5 bases, with 16 bases left in between. Germline lookup yields CDR1 LNHDA and CDR2 SQIVND (reference sequence). This CDR3 contains 14 residues. The CDR3 sequence: CASSPQTSLHEQYF. CDR3 DNA: TGTGCCAGTAGTCCGCAGACTAGTCTCCACGAGCAGTACTTC.

The chain uses TRBV7-6 and TRBJ2-7, with a weak D call TRBD1 (6 bases). V dropped 5 bases and J dropped 2 bases, with 25 bases sitting between them. Germline assignment: CDR1 SGHVS and CDR2 FNYEAQ. The CDR3 has 18 residues. This CDR3 reads CASSTSYRKTGSTYEQYF. The CDR3 DNA follows: TGTGCCAGCAGCACCAGCTATAGAAAGACAGGTTCCACCTACGAGCAGTACTTC.

J is TRBJ2-1 and V is TRBV5-4, with D perhaps matching TRBD2 (6 bases). Germline V gene lookup returns CDR1 SGHNT and CDR2 YYREEE (reference sequence). The CDR3 totals 14 residues. The V gene lost 4 bases and the J gene lost 4 bases, with 12 bases spanning the gap. DNA of the CDR3: TGTGCCAGCAGCCCCTCCGGGACTTACAATGAGCAGTTCTTC. Its protein product is CASSPSGTYNEQFF.

J is TRBJ2-5 and V is TRBV27; 7 positions agree with TRBD2. J gave up 5 bases and V 5 bases, and 8 bases lay outside the gene matches. This CDR3 contains 14 residues. Germline CDR1 is MNHEY and CDR2 is SMNVEV (reference sequence). The CDR3 DNA sequence: TGTGCCAGCAGTCCATGGACTAGTGAGGAGACCCAGTACTTC. It yields the protein CASSPWTSEETQYF.

A single count supports this clone. The rearrangement links TRBV18 to TRBJ2-1, with 12 bases identical to TRBD2. Germline CDR1 reads KGHSH; CDR2 reads LQKENI. This CDR3 is built from 17 residues. V was clipped by 3 bases and J by 8 bases; unmatched bases: 11. The CDR3 DNA reads TGTGCCAGCTCACCCGACATGACTAGCGGGAGAGAGGATGAGCAGTTCTTC. This translates into CASSPDMTSGREDEQFF.